These 27 T cell receptor beta chains share one sample of origin, sequenced in a study of blood T cell repertoires in COVID-19. Repertoires were generated with immunoSEQ multiplex PCR, while TCRdb's copy carries only in-frame clones and drops some. The sample shows approximately 50,000 clones, less than 95% of them seen only once. Sequencing was performed on peripheral blood. All receptors come from a man aged 35 to 55 with acute or convalescent COVID-19.

The chain joins TRBV19 to TRBJ1-1; no firm D call. Per germline, CDR1 LNHDA and CDR2 SQIVND (reference sequence). CDR3 length: 13 residues. V lost 4 bases, J lost 8 bases, and 14 bases lay in between. CDR3 amino acids: CASSREDPGEAFF. The CDR3 bases are TGTGCCAGTAGTAGGGAGGATCCAGGCGAAGCTTTCTTT.

J is TRBJ2-7 and V is TRBV5-1, with 9 bases aligning to TRBD1. The CDR3 consists of 15 residues. V lost 3 bases and J lost 4; bases outside the gene matches: 8. The germline gives CDR1 SGHRS, CDR2 YFSETQ. The CDR3 loop is CASSWGQGETYEQYF. CDR3 sequence (DNA): TGCGCCAGCAGCTGGGGACAGGGCGAGACTTACGAGCAGTACTTC. The variable domain in full, completed from reference TRBV5-1 and TRBJ2-7, reads KAGVTQTPRYLIKTRGQQVTLSCSPISGHRSVSWYQQTPGQGLQFLFEYFSETQRNKGNFPGRFSGRQFSNSRSEMNVSTLELGDSALYLCASSWGQGETYEQYFGPGTRLTVT.

CDR3 loop: CASSEIPGQGSGYTF. The CDR3 DNA is TGTGCCAGCAGTGAAATTCCGGGACAGGGCTCTGGCTACACCTTC. The chain employs TRBV6-1 and TRBJ1-2; 9 nucleotides agree with TRBD1. V lost 2 bases to trimming and J lost 7 bases; unmatched junction nucleotides: 8. Germline CDR1 and CDR2: MNHNS and SASEGT. The CDR3 is 15 amino acids.

This rearrangement joins TRBV19 to TRBJ2-2; 9 bases are a match to TRBD1. The V gene's germline CDR1 is LNHDA and CDR2 SQIVND (reference sequence). The CDR3 is made up of 17 amino acids. After removal of 5 bases from V and 2 bases from J, the junction contained 9 bases not matched to a gene. The CDR3 DNA sequence: TGTGCCAGTAGTTCCAACAGGGGGCCACCCAACACCGGGGAGCTGTTTTTT. It codes for CASSSNRGPPNTGELFF.

This clone was detected only a few times. V usage is TRBV6-5 and J usage is TRBJ1-5; no reliable D call. This CDR3 spans 15 amino acids. The ends were cut back, 7 bases at V and 0 bases at J, with 13 bases in the middle. The germline gives CDR1 MNHEY, CDR2 SVGAGI. Here the CDR3 DNA reads TGTGCCAGCATAGTTGGGCCATATAGCAATCAGCCCCAGCATTTT. Its translation: CASIVGPYSNQPQHF.

In this sample, this clone turned up once. The chain uses TRBV7-6 and TRBJ2-7, with D tentatively TRBD2 (6 bases). The CDR3 runs to 15 residues. CDR1 is SGHVS and CDR2 is FNYEAQ in the germline V gene. V lost 0 bases and J 2 bases, leaving 11 bases between the germline ends. The CDR3 sequence is CASSLAGSGTYEQYF. DNA of the CDR3: TGTGCCAGCAGCTTAGCGGGTAGCGGAACCTACGAGCAGTACTTC.

This clone was seen just once. This rearrangement joins TRBV30 to TRBJ2-1; 9 positions agree with TRBD2. After removal of 1 base from V and 8 bases from J, the junction contained 6 bases not matched to a gene. Germline-derived CDR1 and CDR2 are GTSNPN and SVGIG (reference sequence). CDR3 length: 14 amino acids. CDR3 protein: CAWSGGSGSDEQFF. CDR3 bases: TGTGCCTGGAGTGGGGGTAGCGGGAGTGATGAGCAGTTCTTC.

The chain is built from TRBV7-8 and TRBJ1-6, with 9 bases lining up with TRBD1. There are 16 residues in the CDR3. Germline V gives CDR1 SGHVS, CDR2 FQNEAQ. The V and J ends lost 6 bases and 10 bases, in that order; junction bases with no gene match: 13. The CDR3: CASRSPGTGRRSPLHF. CDR3 nucleotides: TGTGCCAGCAGATCTCCCGGGACAGGGAGGCGCTCACCCCTCCACTTT.

V usage is TRBV5-1 and J usage is TRBJ2-3; D remains ambiguous. Trimming took 4 bases from V and 2 from J, leaving 11 bases between them. This CDR3 has 14 amino acids. The germline V gene has CDR1 SGHRS and CDR2 YFSETQ. The CDR3 region is CASSQAPLTDTQYF. The CDR3 DNA reads as TGCGCCAGCAGCCAGGCACCTCTCACAGATACGCAGTATTTT. Based on the CDR3 plus reference TRBV5-1 and TRBJ2-3, the full variable domain is KAGVTQTPRYLIKTRGQQVTLSCSPISGHRSVSWYQQTPGQGLQFLFEYFSETQRNKGNFPGRFSGRQFSNSRSEMNVSTLELGDSALYLCASSQAPLTDTQYFGPGTRLTVL.

This clone was detected a few times. The CDR3 reads CASSDPGQISTNEKLFF. DNA for the CDR3: TGTGCCAGCAGTGACCCGGGACAAATTTCAACTAATGAAAAACTGTTTTTT. The chain links TRBV25-1 to TRBJ1-4, with a possible D match to TRBD1 (6 bases). Between the trimmed V and J ends, which lost 3 bases and 0 bases, there was a span of 14 bases. CDR3 size: 17 residues. Germline CDR1 reads MGHDK; CDR2 reads SYGVNS.

The CDR3 DNA reads TGCGCCAGCAGCGTGACTGAGAACACTGAAGCTTTCTTT. Its protein product is CASSVTENTEAFF. The V gene is TRBV5-1, the J gene TRBJ1-1; the D is unclear. Trimming shortened V by 4 bases and J by 1 base, and 8 bases separated the two germline ends. The CDR3 loop spans 13 amino acids. The germline CDR1 and CDR2 sequences are SGHRS and YFSETQ.

The chain uses TRBV25-1 and TRBJ1-4, with TRBD1 as a possible D gene (6 bases). The germline CDR1 and CDR2 sequences are MGHDK and SYGVNS. The ends were cut back, 4 bases at V and 7 bases at J, with 10 bases in the middle. There are 13 residues in the CDR3. CDR3 sequence: CASSVTGTEKLFF. The CDR3 DNA reads as TGTGCCAGCAGTGTAACAGGGACTGAAAAACTGTTTTTT.

The chain joins TRBV5-4 to TRBJ2-3; D gene ambiguous. V lost 4 bases and J lost 2, with 11 bases in between. Germline V gene lookup returns CDR1 SGHNT and CDR2 YYREEE (reference sequence). The length of the CDR3 is 14 residues. In DNA form, the CDR3 reads TGTGCCAGCAGCCCCCGAGGTTCCACAGATACGCAGTATTTT. This encodes CASSPRGSTDTQYF.

The chain links TRBV5-4 to TRBJ2-7; TRBD2 matches 7 bases. CDR3 length equals 12 residues. Germline V gene lookup returns CDR1 SGHNT and CDR2 YYREEE (reference sequence). Trimming removed 6 bases from V and 6 bases from J; junction bases left unmatched: 6. The CDR3 sequence is CASTSAGFEQYF. CDR3 in DNA: TGTGCCAGCACCTCAGCGGGGTTCGAGCAGTACTTC.

The V gene is TRBV9, the J gene TRBJ2-5, with a tentative D call TRBD2 (6 bases). V lost 0 bases and J lost 2, with 11 bases in between. The germline CDR1 and CDR2 sequences are SGDLS and YYNGEE. The CDR3 spans 15 residues. This chain's CDR3 is CASSVGGGRQETQYF. CDR3 DNA sequence: TGTGCCAGCAGCGTAGGTGGAGGGCGTCAAGAGACCCAGTACTTC.

The chain has TRBV15 and TRBJ2-5; tentatively, D is TRBD2 (5 bases). V lost 0 bases and J lost 4, with 9 bases in between. This CDR3 region has 14 residues. Germline lookup yields CDR1 LNHNV and CDR2 YYDKDF (reference sequence). The CDR3 spells CATSRDNEGETQYF. CDR3 nucleotide sequence: TGTGCCACCAGCAGAGATAACGAGGGAGAGACCCAGTACTTC.

The chain recombines TRBV4-3 with TRBJ2-7; TRBD2 matches 9 bases. The junction had 6 bases not matched to a gene; V was cut back by 0 bases and J by 0 bases. Germline V gives CDR1 LGHNA, CDR2 YSLEER. The CDR3 has 17 amino acids. Here the CDR3 reads CASSQDWAGGLSYEQYF. In DNA form, the CDR3 reads TGCGCCAGCAGCCAAGATTGGGCGGGAGGGCTCTCCTACGAGCAGTACTTC.

The chain links TRBV6-1 to TRBJ1-5; D remains unclear. Germline V lookup: CDR1 MNHNS, CDR2 SASEGT. CDR3 size: 15 residues. Deletions cut 2 bases from V and 1 base from J, with 9 bases between. The DNA of the CDR3 is TGTGCCAGCAGTGAATCGGGTGGGAGCAATCAGCCCCAGCATTTT. It translates to CASSESGGSNQPQHF.

This clone has just one count. The chain links TRBV20-1 to TRBJ2-7; maybe TRBD1 (6 bases). The CDR3 consists of 13 residues. The germline gives CDR1 DFQATT, CDR2 SNEGSKA (reference sequence). Trimming took 6 bases from V and 3 from J, leaving 15 bases between them. The CDR3 nucleotides are TGCAGTGCCAGTCAGGGGATTGACTACGAGCAGTACTTC. Its translation: CSASQGIDYEQYF.

The chain couples TRBV14 to TRBJ1-2; a possible D gene is TRBD1 (6 bases). The germline gives CDR1 SGHDN, CDR2 FVKESK. Deletions cut 3 bases from V and 4 bases from J, with 12 bases between. The CDR3 has 14 residues. The CDR3 spells CASSQAGTPYGYTF. The CDR3 region has the DNA TGTGCCAGCAGCCAGGCCGGGACACCCTATGGCTACACCTTC.

This clone came up a few times. This rearrangement joins TRBV7-2 to TRBJ1-2, with 9 bases that match TRBD1. CDR3 size: 14 residues. From germline, CDR1 is SGHTA and CDR2 FQGNSA. V shed 1 base, J shed 4 bases, and the junction held 1 base outside the gene matches. The CDR3 loop is CASSLDRGPYGYTF. CDR3 in DNA: TGTGCCAGCAGCTTAGACAGGGGGCCCTATGGCTACACCTTC. Looking up the rest from reference TRBV7-2 and TRBJ1-2 gives the full variable domain: GAGVSQSPSNKVTEKGKDVELRCDPISGHTALYWYRQSLGQGLEFLIYFQGNSAPDKSGLPSDRFSAERTGGSVSTLTIQRTQQEDSAVYLCASSLDRGPYGYTFGSGTRLTVV.

This clone was picked up one time. V gene TRBV6-5 combines with J gene TRBJ1-6, with 8 bases fitting TRBD1. The trim removed 6 bases at V and 6 bases at J, leaving 7 bases unmatched. The CDR3 runs to 15 residues. CDR1 MNHEY and CDR2 SVGAGI come from the germline V gene. This CDR3 is CASRGAGGLNSPLHF. In DNA form, the CDR3 reads TGTGCCAGCAGGGGGGCAGGGGGCCTTAATTCACCCCTCCACTTT.

The rearrangement joins TRBV20-1 to TRBJ2-3; 9 bases map to TRBD2. Losses at the gene ends were 3 bases for V and 10 bases for J; bases not matched to a gene: 11. Germline CDR1 is DFQATT and CDR2 is SNEGSKA (reference sequence). The CDR3 covers 14 residues. In nucleotides, the CDR3 is TGCAGTGCTAGTTCCTTAGCGGGAGAGGGGGCGCAGTATTTT. Amino acid sequence: CSASSLAGEGAQYF.

J is TRBJ1-5 and V is TRBV30; 10 bases fit TRBD1. The CDR3 length is 14 residues. With V trimmed by 4 bases and J by 5 bases, 5 bases remained unmatched. Germline V gene data show CDR1 as GTSNPN and CDR2 as SVGIG (reference sequence). Here the CDR3 DNA reads TGTGCCTGGAACTCGGGACAGGGGTATCAGCCCCAGCATTTT. It encodes CAWNSGQGYQPQHF.

The chain combines TRBV29-1 with TRBJ1-1; D is perhaps TRBD1 (6 bases). Trimming left V 7 bases short and J 3 bases short, with 18 bases between. CDR1 is SQVTM, CDR2 ANQGSEA, per germline. The CDR3 extends over 14 amino acids. CDR3 sequence reads: CSADLGGADTEAFF. CDR3 bases: TGCAGCGCCGATTTAGGGGGGGCGGACACTGAAGCTTTCTTT.

This clone was seen more than once but under ten times. V gene TRBV9 combines with J gene TRBJ2-3, with D maybe TRBD1 (6 bases). Germline loops: CDR1 SGDLS, CDR2 YYNGEE. This CDR3 has 13 residues. Deletions cut 3 bases from V and 6 bases from J, with 11 bases between. CDR3 nucleotides: TGTGCCAGCAGCGGGTCAGGGGAGGATACGCAGTATTTT. Amino acids: CASSGSGEDTQYF.

This chain uses TRBV6-2 or TRBV6-3 with TRBJ1-1; 10 bases match TRBD1. CDR1 MNHEY and CDR2 SVGEGT come from the germline V gene. There are 15 residues in the CDR3. V dropped 5 bases and J dropped 6; count of bases not matched to a gene: 9. CDR3 residues: CASSLRGTGVAEAFF. The CDR3 bases are TGTGCCAGCAGTCTCCGAGGGACAGGGGTGGCTGAAGCTTTCTTT.